The clone carrying this T cell receptor (beta chain) was observed a handful of times. The target antigen is unknown. This specimen comes from a study of cytomegalovirus exposure and HLA in healthy donors. Broader study findings: Most TCR sequences were uncommon, yet certain public TCRs appeared in many donors. As was reported, the classifier diagnosed cytomegalovirus status with high specificity and sensitivity. Analysis was carried out at a later point, and it linked a missense DCLRE1C variant to TCR beta V- and J-gene trimming.

Germline lookup yields CDR1 KGHSH and CDR2 LQKENI. Unmatched junction bases numbered 2, after V lost 0 bases and J lost 5 bases. The CDR3 runs 15 residues. The study ran its PCR with 60 Vbeta and 13 Jbeta primers. Profiling relied on immunoSEQ multiplex PCR, and the TCRdb table lists in-frame clones only, not all of them. The profile shows around 200,000 clones, around 75% of them singletons. The clonotype comes from a male donor in good health and CMV-seronegative. The chain employs TRBV18 and TRBJ2-2, with 8 bases aligning to TRBD1. Sequencing was carried out using PBMCs. CDR3: CASSPPTGGTGELFF. CDR3 in DNA: TGTGCCAGCTCACCACCTACAGGGGGGACCGGGGAGCTGTTTTTT.